This TCR beta chain was captured by sequencing in a study of shared clonotypes between healthy human individuals. Study results and caveats: Rarefaction indicated that sorted-subset sequencing remained incomplete although depth was large. The sharing of approximately 5.1% of naive CD4 clonotypes was seen across several donors.

The run depth of the assay was deep. Each subset's genomic DNA was split evenly across several immunoSEQ plates. TCRdb's copy holds only in-frame clones and misses some; the assay was immunoSEQ multiplex PCR. The sample includes approximately 2.1 million clones, about 92% seen only once; the top ten take under 0.45%. V was clipped by 6 bases and J by 1 base; unmatched bases: 8. CDR3 length equals 16 residues. Germline V gives CDR1 MDHEN, CDR2 SYDVKM. For this clone: What it recognizes is unknown.

The TCR sequence derives from a man aged 18 to 30 in good health. Some clones in this sample may be carry-over from other donors' samples. The source material was naive CD4+ T cells from PBMCs. Noted subset: CD45RA+ positively selected. The rearrangement links TRBV28 to TRBJ2-2, with 7 nucleotides matching TRBD1. In DNA form, the CDR3 reads TGTGCCAGCAGGGAACTAAGGACAGGGAACACCGGGGAGCTGTTTTTT. It encodes CASRELRTGNTGELFF.